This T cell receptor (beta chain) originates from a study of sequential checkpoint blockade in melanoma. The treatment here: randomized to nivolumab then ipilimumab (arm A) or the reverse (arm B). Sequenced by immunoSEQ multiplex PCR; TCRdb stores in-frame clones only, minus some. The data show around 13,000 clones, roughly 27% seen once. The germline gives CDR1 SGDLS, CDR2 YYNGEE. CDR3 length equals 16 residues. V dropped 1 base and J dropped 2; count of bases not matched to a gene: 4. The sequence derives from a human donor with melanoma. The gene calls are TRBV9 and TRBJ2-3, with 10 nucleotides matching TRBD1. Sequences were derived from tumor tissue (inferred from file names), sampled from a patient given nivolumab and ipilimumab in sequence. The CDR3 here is CASSVRQGAYTDTQYF. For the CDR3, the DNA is TGTGCCAGCAGCGTAAGACAGGGGGCATACACAGATACGCAGTATTTT.